This T cell receptor (beta chain) is from a study of CD8+ T cells in alopecia areata. Treatment denoted: oral pan-JAK inhibitor, 5-10 mg twice daily. Peripheral blood samples and lesional scalp punch biopsies were obtained from alopecia areata patients. Sequencing used cDNA as its template, made by extracting RNA and reverse transcribing it. This table comes from immunoSEQ multiplex PCR, and its TCRdb copy is limited to in-frame clones, with some not included. The data hold approximately 7,400 clones, with 64% observed a single time. The CDR3 sequence is 13 residues long. V gave up 5 bases and J gave up 0 bases, with 7 bases separating them. The V gene's germline CDR1 is LNHNV and CDR2 YYDKDF (reference sequence).

This chain joins TRBV15 and TRBJ1-1; no clear D gene. This sequence was found in a human donor with alopecia areata. The sample consisted of skin, taken at week 4, from a patient treated with tofacitinib. DNA for the CDR3: TGTGCCACCAGCGGACGGATGAACACTGAAGCTTTCTTT. This sequence encodes CATSGRMNTEAFF.